This T cell receptor (beta chain) was sequenced for a study of low-dose radiotherapy and immunotherapy resistance in tumors. Study-level information: In Cohort 2, 1 Gy per fraction was delivered every two weeks, for a total of 13 Gy over 26 weeks.

Regarding time point: after trial treatment. As to treatment: LDRT plus nivolumab, ipilimumab, low-dose cyclophosphamide and aspirin (RACIN trial). The donors' treatment consisted of nivolumab, ipilimumab, aspirin, low-dose cyclophosphamide and low-dose radiotherapy. First-strand cDNA relied on TRAV- and TRBV-specific primers spanning alpha and beta chains. TCR amplification ran roughly 21 PCR cycles using constant-region and V-primer adapter primers. TCRdb independently ran MiXCR on the reads; one entry per CDR3 protein. The sample lists approximately 100,000 distinct CDR3 sequences; roughly 20% were seen once. The length of the CDR3 is 16 residues. V lost 8 bases, J lost 1 base, and 13 bases stayed unmatched.

The sequence was obtained from a male donor with prostate cancer. The J gene is TRBJ2-3, the V gene TRBV5-3; 7 bases agree with TRBD2. TRBV5-3 is placed among ORFs of uncertain function. Specimen: PBMCs, collected after low-dose radiotherapy plus immunotherapy. CDR3 amino acids: CASTSLSSGGTDTQYF. The CDR3 DNA reads TGTGCCAGCACCTCCCTGTCTAGCGGAGGCACAGATACGCAGTATTTT.